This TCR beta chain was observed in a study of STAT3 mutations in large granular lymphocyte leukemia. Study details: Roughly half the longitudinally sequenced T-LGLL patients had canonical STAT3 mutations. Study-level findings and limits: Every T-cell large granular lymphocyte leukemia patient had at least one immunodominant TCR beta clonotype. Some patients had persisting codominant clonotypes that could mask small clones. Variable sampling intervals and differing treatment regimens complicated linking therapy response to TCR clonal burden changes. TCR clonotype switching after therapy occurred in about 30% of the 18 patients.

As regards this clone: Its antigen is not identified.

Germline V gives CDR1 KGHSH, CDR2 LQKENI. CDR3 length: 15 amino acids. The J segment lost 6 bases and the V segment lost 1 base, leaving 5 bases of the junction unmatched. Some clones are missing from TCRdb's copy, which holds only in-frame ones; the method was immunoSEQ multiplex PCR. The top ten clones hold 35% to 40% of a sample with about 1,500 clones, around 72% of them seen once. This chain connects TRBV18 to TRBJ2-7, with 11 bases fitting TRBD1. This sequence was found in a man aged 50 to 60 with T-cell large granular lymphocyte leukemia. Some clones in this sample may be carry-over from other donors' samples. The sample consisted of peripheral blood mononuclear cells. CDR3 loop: CASSPQGQGAGEQYF. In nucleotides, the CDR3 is TGTGCCAGCTCACCACAAGGACAGGGGGCTGGCGAGCAGTACTTC.